The 4 T cell receptor beta chains in this list originate from one sample, sequenced in a study of cytomegalovirus exposure and HLA in healthy donors. The PCR ran on 60 Vbeta and 13 Jbeta primers. The table came from immunoSEQ multiplex PCR; TCRdb's copy has only in-frame clones and leaves some out. This table has over 110,000 clones, approximately 80% appearing once. Sequenced sample: PBMCs. Receptors originate from a female donor in good health and CMV-seronegative.

This chain links TRBV11-2 with TRBJ1-1, with D unresolved. V lost 0 bases and J 5 bases, leaving 7 bases between the germline ends. This CDR3 has 13 residues. Germline assignment: CDR1 SGHAT and CDR2 FQNNGV. CDR3 sequence (DNA): TGTGCCAGCAGCTTAGAACAGCTTACTGAAGCTTTCTTT. Encoded protein: CASSLEQLTEAFF. The full variable domain, with the rest looked up from reference TRBV11-2 and TRBJ1-1, is EAGVAQSPRYKIIEKRQSVAFWCNPISGHATLYWYQQILGQGPKLLIQFQNNGVVDDSQLPKDRFSAERLKGVDSTLKIQPAKLEDSAVYLCASSLEQLTEAFFGQGTRLTVV.

This sequence joins TRBV28 and TRBJ2-2; D is uncertain. This CDR3 has 14 amino acids. Germline V gene sequence: CDR1 MDHEN, CDR2 SYDVKM. V was shortened by 6 bases and J by 0 bases, with 8 bases between the two germline ends. CDR3 residues: CASSRHPNTGELFF. The DNA of the CDR3 is TGTGCCAGCAGCAGGCACCCGAACACCGGGGAGCTGTTTTTT.

The chain combines TRBV7-9 with TRBJ1-3, with D perhaps TRBD1 (5 bases). Trimming left V 4 bases short and J 6 bases short, with 22 bases between. The CDR3 loop spans 17 amino acids. Germline CDR1 SEHNR, CDR2 FQNEAQ (reference sequence). CDR3 protein: CASSSTGGARTENTIYF. The DNA of the CDR3 is TGTGCCAGCAGCTCCACGGGTGGGGCACGGACGGAAAACACCATATATTTT.

The rearrangement joins TRBV27 to TRBJ1-1; TRBD1 matches 9 bases. The CDR3 loop spans 13 amino acids. Germline V CDR1 and CDR2: MNHEY, SMNVEV (reference sequence). The V segment lost 1 base and the J segment 11 bases; nucleotides outside the gene matches: 5. The CDR3 bases are TGTGCCAGCAGTTTATTACAGGGGGCCCCCGCTTTCTTT. Its translation: CASSLLQGAPAFF.